Following are 19 T cell receptor beta chains from one sample sequenced in a study of cytotoxic CD8 clonotypes in ibrutinib-treated CLL. Clones were read by immunoSEQ multiplex PCR, and TCRdb kept only the in-frame ones, dropping some. The top ten hold about 27% of the sample, which has some 150,000 clones, approximately 80% seen once. The sample in question was PBMCs, obtained after 12 months of ibrutinib treatment. These TCRs come from a human donor with chronic lymphocytic leukemia.

The chain carries TRBV7-2 and TRBJ2-3, with TRBD2 as a possible D gene (5 bases). CDR3 length: 14 amino acids. Trimming left V 4 bases short and J 5 bases short, with 13 bases between. Germline V gives CDR1 SGHTA, CDR2 FQGNSA. The CDR3 sequence: CASSSYSGVDTQYF. Written as DNA, the CDR3 is TGTGCCAGCAGCTCTTACAGCGGAGTAGATACGCAGTATTTT.

The V and J genes are TRBV19 and TRBJ2-5, with 7 bases identical to TRBD2. V lost 3 bases to trimming and J lost 2 bases; unmatched junction nucleotides: 9. Germline V gene lookup returns CDR1 LNHDA and CDR2 SQIVND (reference sequence). This CDR3 is built from 16 residues. In DNA, the CDR3 is TGTGCCAGTAGTATTGGGCCGGGGGGATTACAAGAGACCCAGTACTTC. It codes for CASSIGPGGLQETQYF. The entire variable domain, with the rest obtained from reference TRBV19 and TRBJ2-5, is as follows: DGGITQSPKYLFRKEGQNVTLSCEQNLNHDAMYWYRQDPGQGLRLIYYSQIVNDFQKGDIAEGYSVSREKKESFPLTVTSAQKNPTAFYLCASSIGPGGLQETQYFGPGTRLLVL.

The genes are TRBV2 and TRBJ2-7; no firm D call. V was cut by 5 bases and J by 0 bases, with 8 bases left in between. This CDR3 spans 13 amino acids. Germline CDR1 SNHLY, CDR2 FYNNEI. This chain's CDR3 is CASSRDSSYEQYF. The CDR3 DNA sequence: TGTGCCAGCAGTAGGGATAGCTCCTACGAGCAGTACTTC.

The table lists this clone with many counts. This chain joins TRBV27 and TRBJ2-7; 9 nucleotides align to TRBD1. From germline, CDR1 is MNHEY and CDR2 SMNVEV (reference sequence). J lost 2 bases, V lost 5 bases, and 1 base had no gene match. The CDR3 extends over 13 amino acids. CDR3 protein: CASSRDRAYEQYF. The CDR3, as DNA: TGTGCCAGCAGTCGGGACAGGGCCTACGAGCAGTACTTC.

The chain recombines TRBV5-4 with TRBJ1-1; D is unresolved. This CDR3 is built from 13 residues. Trimming took off 2 bases at V and 1 base at J, with 6 bases between the two ends. Germline values: CDR1 SGHNT, CDR2 YYREEE (reference sequence). The CDR3 DNA reads TGTGCCAGCAGCTTACGGGAGAACACTGAAGCTTTCTTT. Residues: CASSLRENTEAFF. Full variable domain (rest looked up from reference TRBV5-4 and TRBJ1-1): ETGVTQSPTHLIKTRGQQVTLRCSSQSGHNTVSWYQQALGQGPQFIFQYYREEENGRGNFPPRFSGLQFPNYSSELNVNALELDDSALYLCASSLRENTEAFFGQGTRLTVV.

This CDR3 reads CASSLGQGATNEKLFF. The CDR3 nucleotides read TGTGCCAGCAGCTTGGGACAGGGGGCAACTAATGAAAAACTGTTTTTT. The chain uses TRBV5-4 and TRBJ1-4; 9 bases are shared with TRBD1. Germline loops: CDR1 SGHNT, CDR2 YYREEE (reference sequence). With 0 bases clipped from V and 0 bases from J, the junction kept 0 bases outside the gene matches. This CDR3 contains 16 residues.

This clone turned up a few times. The chain is built from TRBV10-3 and TRBJ1-2; 10 bases line up with TRBD1. This CDR3 contains 16 residues. Trimming cost V 6 bases and J 5 bases; bases outside gene matches: 12. Germline V CDR1 and CDR2: ENHRY, SYGVKD. DNA for the CDR3: TGTGCCATCAGGGGGGAACCGGACAGGGGGTTATATGGCTACACCTTC. This codes for CAIRGEPDRGLYGYTF.

The rearrangement joins TRBV21-1 to TRBJ2-2; no DNA check was done on the table's D call, TRBD2. TRBV21-1 is annotated as a pseudogene. This CDR3 contains 16 residues. This CDR3 is CAIRRGLAGKAGELFF. The CDR3 coding sequence is TGTGCCATCAGACGCGGCCTAGCGGGAAAGGCCGGGGAGCTGTTTTTT.

This clone is a singleton in its sample. V gene TRBV19 combines with J gene TRBJ2-1, with 13 positions matching TRBD2. The CDR3 is 16 amino acids. Unmatched junction bases numbered 6, after V lost 4 bases and J lost 6 bases. Germline V gives CDR1 LNHDA, CDR2 SQIVND (reference sequence). CDR3 sequence reads: CASSSPGLAGINEQFF. The CDR3 coding sequence is TGTGCCAGTAGTAGCCCGGGACTAGCGGGAATCAATGAGCAGTTCTTC.

The chain combines TRBV25-1 with TRBJ1-6; D gene uncertain. CDR1 and CDR2 (germline): MGHDK, SYGVNS. This CDR3 has 14 amino acids. V was cut by 4 bases and J by 7 bases, with 11 bases left in between. The CDR3 is CASSGYRPNSPLHF. The DNA for the CDR3 is TGTGCCAGCAGTGGGTACCGGCCCAATTCACCCCTCCACTTT.

The chain carries TRBV2 and TRBJ1-6; 8 bases are shared with TRBD1. The CDR3 runs 13 residues. Trimming removed 6 bases from V and 7 bases from J; junction bases left unmatched: 2. CDR1 and CDR2 (germline): SNHLY, FYNNEI. In DNA form, the CDR3 reads TGTGCCAGCAGGAGGACAGGGAATTCACCCCTCCACTTT. Translated: CASRRTGNSPLHF.

This clone was counted only a few times. V is TRBV6-5 and J is TRBJ1-2; D not resolved. Germline V CDR1 and CDR2: MNHEY, SVGAGI. V was pared by 5 bases and J by 3 bases, with 7 bases between. The CDR3 runs 12 residues. The CDR3 sequence: CASSGLDYGYTF. The CDR3 DNA sequence: TGTGCCAGCAGTGGGTTGGACTATGGCTACACCTTC.

This clone was observed once. V and J are TRBV11-2 and TRBJ2-7; D is tentatively TRBD1 or TRBD2 (5 bases each). Germline V gene sequence: CDR1 SGHAT, CDR2 FQNNGV. V was clipped by 5 bases and J by 0 bases, with 11 bases between them. This CDR3 has 14 residues. The CDR3 loop is CASSPRDVSYEQYF. CDR3 nucleotide sequence: TGTGCCAGCAGCCCTAGGGACGTCTCCTACGAGCAGTACTTC.

This clone was observed a handful of times. The chain combines TRBV27 with TRBJ1-2, with D unclear. Germline V gives CDR1 MNHEY, CDR2 SMNVEV (reference sequence). The CDR3 is made up of 14 amino acids. V lost 4 bases and J 4 bases, leaving 13 bases between the germline ends. The DNA for the CDR3 is TGTGCCAGCAGTTCAATGGACGGTCCCTATGGCTACACCTTC. Encoded protein: CASSSMDGPYGYTF.

The chain joins TRBV27 to TRBJ2-3; a possible D gene is TRBD1 (6 bases). Trimming shortened V by 6 bases and J by 3 bases, and 10 bases separated the two germline ends. This CDR3 spans 13 amino acids. Germline values: CDR1 MNHEY, CDR2 SMNVEV (reference sequence). CDR3 DNA sequence: TGTGCCAGCAGAAGAGGGACAACAGATACGCAGTATTTT. Its protein product is CASRRGTTDTQYF.

This clone is a singleton in its sample. CDR3: CASSTSGEQFF. The CDR3 nucleotides read TGTGCCAGCAGTACTAGCGGCGAGCAGTTCTTC. The V call is TRBV6-1, the J call TRBJ2-1; TRBD2 agrees at 8 bases. The CDR3 has 11 residues. V lost 5 bases to trimming and J lost 10 bases; unmatched junction nucleotides: 1. Per germline, CDR1 MNHNS and CDR2 SASEGT.

This CDR3 is CSVPLGGGETQYF. The CDR3 DNA sequence: TGCAGCGTCCCCCTTGGTGGGGGGGAGACCCAGTACTTC. This chain connects TRBV29-1 to TRBJ2-5, with D possibly being TRBD2 (6 bases). The CDR3 is 13 amino acids. Germline lookup yields CDR1 SQVTM and CDR2 ANQGSEA. The V end was cut by 6 bases, the J end by 5 bases, with 16 bases between.

The rearrangement joins TRBV4-3 to TRBJ2-7; unclear D gene. CDR3 length: 15 amino acids. The V and J ends lost 1 base and 1 base respectively, with 11 bases between them. Germline lookup yields CDR1 LGHNA and CDR2 YSLEER. The CDR3 reads CASSQVEDRSYEQYF. CDR3 DNA sequence: TGCGCCAGCAGCCAAGTCGAGGACCGATCCTACGAGCAGTACTTC.

This clone occurred a few times. The CDR3 is CASSWTESEQFF. Written as DNA, the CDR3 is TGTGCCAGCAGCTGGACCGAGAGTGAGCAGTTCTTC. The chain links TRBV7-3 to TRBJ2-1; no clear D gene. Trimming removed 4 bases from V and 9 bases from J, with 10 bases in between. The CDR3 extends over 12 amino acids. Germline values: CDR1 SGHTA, CDR2 FQGTGA.